The rows below give T cell receptor beta chains drawn from one sample of a study of neoadjuvant nivolumab and ipilimumab in lung cancer. Sequencing used immunoSEQ multiplex PCR; TCRdb keeps in-frame clones, though not all of them. The sample has 25,000 to 35,000 clones, around nine tenths seen once. The material sequenced was peripheral blood, taken after neoadjuvant nivolumab, alone or with ipilimumab, at or shortly before surgery. Source of these receptors: an adult with non-small cell lung cancer. Both conserved end residues are part of each CDR3. A D gene is named only where the DNA matches it firmly. A row's size may be missing; if present it is once, few, many or a size class.

clone_size d_call j_call v_call cdr3_aa cdr3_nt
- - TRBJ1-1 TRBV5-1 CASSGNTEAFF TGCGCCAGTTCAGGGAACACTGAAGCTTTCTTT
- - TRBJ1-1 TRBV29-1 CSVGAWGGNTEAFF TGCAGCGTTGGGGCCTGGGGAGGGAACACTGAAGCTTTCTTT
- - TRBJ1-4 TRBV10-3 CAVGSGGGTEKLFF TGTGCCGTTGGATCCGGCGGGGGGACTGAAAAACTGTTTTTT
- - TRBJ1-6 TRBV4-3 CASSSRDTNSPLHF TGCGCCAGCAGCTCCCGGGATACCAATTCACCCCTCCACTTT
- TRBD1 TRBJ1-5 TRBV6-1 CASRLQGAPNQPQHF TGTGCCAGCAGGTTACAGGGGGCCCCCAATCAGCCCCAGCATTTT
few TRBD2 TRBJ2-5 TRBV4-2 CASSQGGTIAGGETQYF TGTGCCAGCAGCCAAGGGGGAACAATAGCGGGGGGAGAGACCCAGTACTTC
once - TRBJ1-1 TRBV5-4 CASSLTQNTEAFF TGTGCCAGCAGCCTGACCCAGAACACTGAAGCTTTCTTT
- - TRBJ1-3 TRBV5-1 CASSPNSISGNTIYF TGCGCCAGCAGCCCCAACAGTATCTCTGGAAACACCATATATTTT
- TRBD1 TRBJ1-5 TRBV7-2 CASSSIGQGDQPQHF TGTGCCAGCAGCTCGATCGGACAGGGCGATCAGCCCCAGCATTTT
few - TRBJ2-1 TRBV5-8 CASSLRMMGSSYNEQFF TGTGCCAGCAGCTTGCGAATGATGGGGAGCTCCTACAATGAGCAGTTCTTC
- - TRBJ2-3 TRBV7-8 CASSLGATSTDTQYF TGTGCCAGCAGCTTAGGAGCGACTAGCACAGATACGCAGTATTTT
- - TRBJ1-5 TRBV7-9 CASSFGGLGQPQHF TGTGCCAGCAGCTTTGGGGGCTTGGGTCAGCCCCAGCATTTT
- - TRBJ2-3 TRBV4-1 CASSQTQEDTQYF TGCGCCAGCAGCCAGACGCAGGAAGATACGCAGTATTTT
- - TRBJ1-1 TRBV14 CASSRQGLQLNTEAFF TGTGCCAGCAGCCGTCAGGGCCTACAACTAAACACTGAAGCTTTCTTT
- - TRBJ1-1 TRBV5-1 CASSLEAVNTEAFF TGCGCCAGCAGCTTGGAGGCCGTGAACACTGAAGCTTTCTTT
- TRBD2 TRBJ2-3 TRBV7-2 CASSLRTSGGAKDTQYF TGTGCCAGCAGCTTACGGACTAGCGGGGGGGCTAAAGATACGCAGTATTTT
- - TRBJ2-2 TRBV28 CASSLAGTHENTGELFF TGTGCCAGCAGTTTAGCTGGGACACATGAGAACACCGGGGAGCTGTTTTTT
- - TRBJ1-1 TRBV7-9 CASSFVENTEAFF TGTGCCAGCAGCTTTGTCGAGAACACTGAAGCTTTCTTT
once - TRBJ1-4 TRBV7-2 CASSSRYRDGNEKLFF TGTGCCAGCAGCTCCCGTTACCGGGACGGAAATGAAAAACTGTTTTTT
- TRBD1 TRBJ1-1 TRBV10-3 CAIVQGPDTEAFF TGTGCCATCGTACAGGGGCCGGACACTGAAGCTTTCTTT
- - TRBJ2-3 TRBV4-2 CASSLGRASGSTDTQYF TGTGCCAGCAGCCTCGGCAGGGCGAGTGGTAGCACAGATACGCAGTATTTT
- TRBD2 TRBJ2-5 TRBV6-6 CASSYSGGSLETQYF TGTGCCAGCAGTTACTCGGGGGGGTCGTTAGAGACCCAGTACTTC
- - TRBJ2-2 TRBV4-3 CASSQAWGITGELFF TGCGCCAGCAGCCAAGCCTGGGGGATCACCGGGGAGCTGTTTTTT
- TRBD2 TRBJ2-3 TRBV7-9 CASSATSGALRRPF TGTGCCAGCAGCGCAACTAGCGGGGCCCTCCGTCGCCCTTTT
- TRBD1 TRBJ2-2 TRBV7-7 CASSLRQGDAGELFF TGTGCCAGCAGCTTACGACAGGGAGACGCCGGGGAGCTGTTTTTT
- - TRBJ1-5 TRBV7-6 CASSLYPRGLYQPQHF TGTGCCAGCAGCTTATACCCTCGGGGCCTCTATCAGCCCCAGCATTTT
- - TRBJ1-6 TRBV18 CASSPPQNSPLHF TGTGCCAGCTCACCACCTCAGAATTCACCCCTCCACTTT
- TRBD2 TRBJ2-3 TRBV10-1 CASSLSGDVSTDTQYF TGCGCCAGCAGCCTTAGCGGGGATGTTTCTACAGATACGCAGTATTTT
- TRBD1 TRBJ2-2 TRBV6-6 CASRGTGENTGELFF TGTGCCAGCAGAGGGACAGGAGAAAACACCGGGGAGCTGTTTTTT
- - TRBJ2-2 TRBV18 CASSLTGSAAGELFF TGTGCCAGCTCCTTGACAGGAAGCGCGGCCGGGGAGCTGTTTTTT
- TRBD1 TRBJ2-3 TRBV6-1 CASRSGQGADTQYF TGTGCCAGCAGATCGGGACAGGGGGCAGATACGCAGTATTTT
- - TRBJ2-7 TRBV7-9 CASGLRDLQYYEQYF TGTGCCAGCGGACTCCGGGACCTTCAGTACTACGAGCAGTACTTC
- - TRBJ1-5 TRBV19 CASSIAGGNQPQHF TGTGCCAGTAGTATTGCAGGGGGCAATCAGCCCCAGCATTTT
- - TRBJ1-5 TRBV4-2 CASSQEGQGTQPQHF TGTGCCAGCAGCCAAGAGGGGCAGGGGACTCAGCCCCAGCATTTT
- - TRBJ1-5 TRBV25-1 CASLGGQPQHF TGTGCCAGCCTGGGTGGTCAGCCCCAGCATTTT